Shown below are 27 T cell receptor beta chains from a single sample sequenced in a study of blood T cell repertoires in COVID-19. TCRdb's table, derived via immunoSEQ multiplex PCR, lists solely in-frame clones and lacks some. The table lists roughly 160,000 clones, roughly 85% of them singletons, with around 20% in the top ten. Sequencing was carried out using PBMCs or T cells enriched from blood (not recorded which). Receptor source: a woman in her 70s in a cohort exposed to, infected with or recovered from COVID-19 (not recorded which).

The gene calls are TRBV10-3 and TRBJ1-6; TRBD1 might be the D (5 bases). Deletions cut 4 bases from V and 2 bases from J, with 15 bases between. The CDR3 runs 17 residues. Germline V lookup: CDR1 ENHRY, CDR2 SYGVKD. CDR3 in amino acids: CAISVQLPGPYNSPLHF. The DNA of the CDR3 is TGTGCCATCAGTGTACAGCTCCCAGGGCCCTATAATTCACCCCTCCACTTT.

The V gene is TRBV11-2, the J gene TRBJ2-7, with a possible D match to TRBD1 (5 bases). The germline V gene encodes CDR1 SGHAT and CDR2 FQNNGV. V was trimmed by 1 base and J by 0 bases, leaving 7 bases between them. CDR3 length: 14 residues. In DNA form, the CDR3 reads TGTGCCAGCAGCTTAGCAGGGATCTCCTACGAGCAGTACTTC. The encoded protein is CASSLAGISYEQYF.

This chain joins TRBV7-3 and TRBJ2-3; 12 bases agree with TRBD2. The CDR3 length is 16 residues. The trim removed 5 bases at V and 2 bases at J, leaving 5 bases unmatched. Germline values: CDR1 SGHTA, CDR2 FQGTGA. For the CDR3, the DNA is TGTGCCAGCAGCCCAGGGACTAGCGGGCCCACAGATACGCAGTATTTT. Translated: CASSPGTSGPTDTQYF.

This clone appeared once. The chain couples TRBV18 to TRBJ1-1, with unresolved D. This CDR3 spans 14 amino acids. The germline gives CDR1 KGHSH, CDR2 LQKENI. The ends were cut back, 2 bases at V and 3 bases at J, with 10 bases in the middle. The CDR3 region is CASSPFAEDTEAFF. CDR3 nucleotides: TGTGCCAGCTCACCATTCGCAGAGGACACTGAAGCTTTCTTT.

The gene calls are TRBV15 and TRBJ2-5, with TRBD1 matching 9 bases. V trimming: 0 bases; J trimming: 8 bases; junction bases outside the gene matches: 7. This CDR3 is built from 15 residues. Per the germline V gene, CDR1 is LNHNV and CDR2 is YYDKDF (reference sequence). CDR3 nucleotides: TGTGCCACCAGCAGAGAACTGCCGGGACAGGGAACCCAGTACTTC. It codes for CATSRELPGQGTQYF. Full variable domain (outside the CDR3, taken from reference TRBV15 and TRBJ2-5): DAMVIQNPRYQVTQFGKPVTLSCSQTLNHNVMYWYQQKSSQAPKLLFHYYDKDFNNEADTPDNFQSRRPNTSFCFLDIRSPGLGDTAMYLCATSRELPGQGTQYFGPGTRLLVL.

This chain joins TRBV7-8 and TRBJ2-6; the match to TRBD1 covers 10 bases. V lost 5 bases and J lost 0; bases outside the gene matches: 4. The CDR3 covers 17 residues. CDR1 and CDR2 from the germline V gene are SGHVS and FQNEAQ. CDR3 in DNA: TGTGCCAGCAGCAGGACAGGGGGGAGCTCTGGGGCCAACGTCCTGACTTTC. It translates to CASSRTGGSSGANVLTF.

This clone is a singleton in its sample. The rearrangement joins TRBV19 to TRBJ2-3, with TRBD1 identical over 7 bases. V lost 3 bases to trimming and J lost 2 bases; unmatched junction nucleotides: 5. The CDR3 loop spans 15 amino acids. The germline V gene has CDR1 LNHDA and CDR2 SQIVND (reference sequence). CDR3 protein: CASSMGEGATDTQYF. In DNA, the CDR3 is TGTGCCAGTAGTATGGGAGAGGGGGCCACAGATACGCAGTATTTT.

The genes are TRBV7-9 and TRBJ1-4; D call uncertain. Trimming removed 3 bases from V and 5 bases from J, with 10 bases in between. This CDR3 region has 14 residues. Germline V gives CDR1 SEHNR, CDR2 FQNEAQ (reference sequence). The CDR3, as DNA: TGTGCCAGCAGCTTCACGTCAGTAAATGAAAAACTGTTTTTT. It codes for CASSFTSVNEKLFF.

CDR3 residues: CASSQRGVETQYF. In nucleotides, the CDR3 is TGTGCCAGCAGCCAACGCGGGGTGGAGACCCAGTACTTC. This chain uses TRBV3-1 (or the pseudogene TRBV3-2) with TRBJ2-5, with a weak D call TRBD2 (6 bases). CDR1 is LGHDT and CDR2 is YNNKEL in the germline V gene (reference sequence). CDR3 size: 13 residues. Trimming left V 2 bases short and J 5 bases short, with 9 bases between.

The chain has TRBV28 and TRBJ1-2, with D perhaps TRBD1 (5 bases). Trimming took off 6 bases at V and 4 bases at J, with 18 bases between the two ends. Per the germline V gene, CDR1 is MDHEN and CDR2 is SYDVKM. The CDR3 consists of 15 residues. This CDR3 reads CASSPLLGAPYGYTF. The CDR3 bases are TGTGCCAGCAGCCCCCTTTTAGGGGCCCCCTATGGCTACACCTTC.

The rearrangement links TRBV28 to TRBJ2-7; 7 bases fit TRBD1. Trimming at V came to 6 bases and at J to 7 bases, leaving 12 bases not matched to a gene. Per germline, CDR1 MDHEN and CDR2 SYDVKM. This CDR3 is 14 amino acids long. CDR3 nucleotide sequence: TGTGCCAGCAGATTCCAAGGACAGGCAAGGGAGCAGTACTTC. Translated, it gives CASRFQGQAREQYF.

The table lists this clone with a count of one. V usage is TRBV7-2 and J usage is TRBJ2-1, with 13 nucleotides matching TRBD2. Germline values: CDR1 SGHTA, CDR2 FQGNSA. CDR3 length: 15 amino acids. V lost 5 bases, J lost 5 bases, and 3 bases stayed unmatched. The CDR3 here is CASSRGTSGNNEQFF. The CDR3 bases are TGTGCCAGCAGCCGGGGGACTAGCGGGAACAATGAGCAGTTCTTC.

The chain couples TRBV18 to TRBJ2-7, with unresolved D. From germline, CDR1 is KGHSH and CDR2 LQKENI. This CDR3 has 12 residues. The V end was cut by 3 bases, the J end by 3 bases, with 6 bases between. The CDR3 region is CASSPLNYEQYF. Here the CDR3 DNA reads TGTGCCAGCTCACCCCTAAACTACGAGCAGTACTTC.

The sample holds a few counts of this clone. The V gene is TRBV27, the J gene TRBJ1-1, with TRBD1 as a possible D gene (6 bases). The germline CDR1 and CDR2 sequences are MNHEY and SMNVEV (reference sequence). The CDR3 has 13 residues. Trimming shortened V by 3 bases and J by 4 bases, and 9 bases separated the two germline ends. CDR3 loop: CASSLGGGTEAFF. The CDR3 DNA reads TGTGCCAGCAGTTTGGGAGGGGGCACTGAAGCTTTCTTT.

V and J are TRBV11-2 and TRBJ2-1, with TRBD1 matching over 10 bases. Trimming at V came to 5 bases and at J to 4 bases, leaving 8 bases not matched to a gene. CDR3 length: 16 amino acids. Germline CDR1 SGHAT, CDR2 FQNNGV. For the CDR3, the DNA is TGTGCCAGCAGCCAGGGACAGGGGATCCCATACAATGAGCAGTTCTTC. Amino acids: CASSQGQGIPYNEQFF.

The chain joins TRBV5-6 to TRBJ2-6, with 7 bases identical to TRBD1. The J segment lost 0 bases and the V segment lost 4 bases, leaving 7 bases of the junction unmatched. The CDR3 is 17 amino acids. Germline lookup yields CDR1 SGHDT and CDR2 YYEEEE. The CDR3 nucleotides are TGTGCCAGCAGCGCCGACAGGGATGGCTCTGGGGCCAACGTCCTGACTTTC. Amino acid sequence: CASSADRDGSGANVLTF.

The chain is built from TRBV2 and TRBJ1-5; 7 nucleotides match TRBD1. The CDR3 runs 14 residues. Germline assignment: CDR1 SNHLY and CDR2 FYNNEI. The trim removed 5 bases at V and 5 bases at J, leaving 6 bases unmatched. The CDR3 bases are TGTGCCAGCAGTTCACAGGGGCTTTATCAGCCCCAGCATTTT. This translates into CASSSQGLYQPQHF.

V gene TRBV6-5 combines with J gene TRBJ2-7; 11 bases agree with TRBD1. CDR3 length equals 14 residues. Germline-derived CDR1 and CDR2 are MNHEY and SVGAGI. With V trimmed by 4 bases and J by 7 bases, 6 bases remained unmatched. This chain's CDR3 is CASSWGQGDREQYF. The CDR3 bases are TGTGCCAGCAGTTGGGGACAGGGGGATCGTGAGCAGTACTTC.

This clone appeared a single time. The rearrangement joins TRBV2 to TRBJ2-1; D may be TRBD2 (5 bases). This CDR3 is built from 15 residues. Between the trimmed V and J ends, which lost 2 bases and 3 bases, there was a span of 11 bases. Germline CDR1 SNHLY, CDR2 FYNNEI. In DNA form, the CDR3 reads TGTGCCAGCAGTGAACGAGGGAGAGTCTACAATGAGCAGTTCTTC. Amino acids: CASSERGRVYNEQFF.

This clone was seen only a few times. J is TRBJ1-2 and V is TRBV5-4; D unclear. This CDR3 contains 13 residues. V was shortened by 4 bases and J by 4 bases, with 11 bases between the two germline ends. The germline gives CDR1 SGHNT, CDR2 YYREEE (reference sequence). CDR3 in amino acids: CASSGETFYGYTF. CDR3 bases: TGTGCCAGCAGCGGTGAGACATTCTATGGCTACACCTTC.

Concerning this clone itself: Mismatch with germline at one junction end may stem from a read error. DNA for the CDR3: TGTGCTAGCAGCCGGACTAGCGGACAAGAGACCCAGTACTTC. Translating it yields CASSRTSGQETQYF. This chain links TRBV7-7 with TRBJ2-5; TRBD2 matches at 10 bases. The germline gives CDR1 SSHAT, CDR2 FNYEAQ (reference sequence). The CDR3 contains 14 residues.

CDR3 in DNA: TGTGCCAGCAGCGTGCAAGGGGGCAAAGAGACCCAGTACTTC. Encoded protein: CASSVQGGKETQYF. The rearrangement uses TRBV27 and TRBJ2-5; 7 bases fit TRBD1. Per the germline V gene, CDR1 is MNHEY and CDR2 is SMNVEV (reference sequence). CDR3 length: 14 amino acids. Losses at the gene ends were 6 bases for V and 3 bases for J; bases not matched to a gene: 7.

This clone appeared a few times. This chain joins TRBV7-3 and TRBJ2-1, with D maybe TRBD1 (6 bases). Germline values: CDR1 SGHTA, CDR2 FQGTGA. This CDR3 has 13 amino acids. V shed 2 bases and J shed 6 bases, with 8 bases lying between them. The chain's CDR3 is CASSLGQTNEQFF. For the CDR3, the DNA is TGTGCCAGCAGCTTAGGACAGACCAATGAGCAGTTCTTC.

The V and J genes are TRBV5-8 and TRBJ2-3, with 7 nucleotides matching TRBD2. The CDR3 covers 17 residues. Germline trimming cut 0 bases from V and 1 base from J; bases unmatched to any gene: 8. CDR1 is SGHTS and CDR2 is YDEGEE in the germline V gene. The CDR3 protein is CASSLGAGAFGTDTQYF. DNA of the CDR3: TGTGCCAGCAGCTTGGGGGCGGGAGCGTTCGGCACAGATACGCAGTATTTT. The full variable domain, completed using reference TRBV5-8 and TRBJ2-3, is EAGVTQSPTHLIKTRGQQATLRCSPISGHTSVYWYQQALGLGLQFLLWYDEGEERNRGNFPPRFSGRQFPNYSSELNVNALELEDSALYLCASSLGAGAFGTDTQYFGPGTRLTVL.

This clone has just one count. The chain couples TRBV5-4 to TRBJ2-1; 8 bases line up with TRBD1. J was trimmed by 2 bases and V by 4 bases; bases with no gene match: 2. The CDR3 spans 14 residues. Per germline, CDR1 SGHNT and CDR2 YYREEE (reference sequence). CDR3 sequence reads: CASSLDRAYNEQFF. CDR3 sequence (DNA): TGTGCCAGCAGCCTGGACAGGGCCTACAATGAGCAGTTCTTC.

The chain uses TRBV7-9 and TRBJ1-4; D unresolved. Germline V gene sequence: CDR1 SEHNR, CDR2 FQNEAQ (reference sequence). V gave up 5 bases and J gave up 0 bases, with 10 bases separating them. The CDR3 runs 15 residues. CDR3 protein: CASSPNSATNEKLFF. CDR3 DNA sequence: TGTGCCAGCAGCCCTAACTCGGCAACTAATGAAAAACTGTTTTTT.

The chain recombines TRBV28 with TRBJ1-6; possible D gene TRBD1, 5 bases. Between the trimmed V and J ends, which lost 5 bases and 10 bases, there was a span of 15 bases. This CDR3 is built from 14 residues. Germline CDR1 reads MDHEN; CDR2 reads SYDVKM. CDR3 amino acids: CASSRQGLQSPLHF. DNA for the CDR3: TGTGCCAGCAGTCGCCAGGGATTGCAGTCACCCCTCCACTTT.